A selection of T cell receptor beta chains follows, all from one sample in a study of PD-L1 blockade in urothelial cancer. The data were produced by immunoSEQ multiplex PCR, yet TCRdb's version contains in-frame clones alone and is incomplete. The data hold more than 55,000 clones, with roughly 79% observed a single time. Sequenced material: PBMCs, taken around atezolizumab (anti-PD-L1) treatment. These receptors were collected from a man in his 70s with urothelial cancer. CDR3s include the opening cysteine and the closing phenylalanine or tryptophan. Each record gives: clone size, V gene, J gene, D gene, CDR3 length, CDR3 protein, CDR3 DNA. A D gene is named only where the DNA matches it firmly. Not all rows give a size; the values are once, few, many and, for expanded clones, a class.

>.|TRBV4-3|TRBJ2-3|TRBD2|16
CASSLGLAGITDTQYF
TGCGCCAGCAGCCTCGGACTAGCGGGAATCACAGATACGCAGTATTTT
>.|TRBV10-3|TRBJ1-3|.|14
CAMGGGPSGNTIYF
TGTGCCATGGGGGGGGGCCCCTCTGGAAACACCATATATTTT
>.|TRBV2|TRBJ1-5|.|12
CASSDGGSPQHF
TGTGCCAGCAGTGATGGTGGCTCGCCCCAGCATTTT
>.|TRBV5-1|TRBJ1-2|TRBD1|13
CASSQTGQGGYTF
TGCGCCAGCAGCCAAACGGGACAGGGAGGCTACACCTTC
>few|TRBV2|TRBJ1-6|.|11
CASRVTGALHF
TGTGCCAGCAGAGTAACCGGGGCCCTCCACTTT
>.|TRBV4-2|TRBJ2-3|TRBD2|16
CASSHQSGGFTDTQYF
TGTGCCAGCAGCCATCAAAGCGGGGGGTTCACAGATACGCAGTATTTT
>.|TRBV9|TRBJ1-4|TRBD1|17
CASSVSGGASTNEKLFF
TGTGCCAGCAGCGTTTCAGGGGGCGCGTCGACTAATGAAAAACTGTTTTTT
>few|TRBV11-2|TRBJ2-2|.|14
CASSSGILTGELFF
TGTGCCAGCAGCTCCGGGATCCTAACCGGGGAGCTGTTTTTT
>.|TRBV7-2|TRBJ2-7|.|11
CASSPGYEQYF
TGTGCCAGCAGCCCCGGCTACGAGCAGTACTTC
>few|TRBV5-6|TRBJ1-5|.|14
CASSLAGGYQPQHF
TGTGCCAGCAGCTTGGCTGGCGGATATCAGCCCCAGCATTTT
>.|TRBV25-1|TRBJ1-6|.|14
CASSDAGLNSPLHF
TGTGCCAGCAGTGACGCGGGGTTGAATTCACCCCTCCACTTT
>.|TRBV6-5|TRBJ1-2|.|13
CAGSYSIGRGYTF
TGTGCCGGCAGTTACTCGATAGGGAGAGGCTACACCTTC
>.|TRBV14|TRBJ1-2|TRBD1|14
CASSQGQGLGGYTF
TGTGCCAGCAGCCAAGGACAGGGCCTCGGTGGCTACACCTTC
>.|TRBV2|TRBJ1-2|TRBD1|11
CACQGAGGYTF
TGTGCCTGTCAGGGGGCGGGTGGCTACACCTTC
>few|TRBV10-3|TRBJ1-1|.|13
CAIRGQPNTEAFF
TGTGCCATCAGAGGACAGCCGAACACTGAAGCTTTCTTT
>.|TRBV5-1|TRBJ2-1|TRBD2|16
CASKGGSGSSYNEQFF
TGCGCCAGCAAGGGGGGTAGCGGGAGCTCCTACAATGAGCAGTTCTTC
>.|TRBV9|TRBJ2-3|TRBD2|16
CASSVEGGASTDTQYF
TGTGCCAGCAGCGTAGAGGGAGGGGCTAGCACAGATACGCAGTATTTT
>.|TRBV11-3|TRBJ2-1|.|15
CASSSLAVSYNEQFF
TGTGCCAGCAGCTCCCTAGCTGTCTCCTACAATGAGCAGTTCTTC
>.|TRBV10-1|TRBJ2-2|TRBD2|19
CASSPGTSGGYPNTGELFF
TGCGCCAGCAGCCCCGGGACTAGCGGGGGGTACCCGAACACCGGGGAGCTGTTTTTT
>few|TRBV12-5|TRBJ2-1|.|12
CASGPDSIEQFF
TGTGCTAGTGGCCCCGACAGTATTGAGCAGTTCTTC
>.|TRBV19|TRBJ1-4|.|14
CASSIDARVEKLFF
TGTGCCAGTAGTATAGATGCGAGGGTTGAAAAACTGTTTTTT
>.|TRBV19|TRBJ2-5|TRBD2|16
CASSLGLAGGKETQYF
TGTGCCAGTAGTCTGGGACTAGCGGGGGGTAAAGAGACCCAGTACTTC
>.|TRBV2|TRBJ2-7|TRBD1|14
CASTDRGTIYEQYF
TGTGCCAGCACCGACAGGGGGACCATCTACGAGCAGTACTTC
>.|TRBV7-2|TRBJ2-1|.|15
CASSLEGRGHSEQFF
TGTGCCAGCAGCCTTGAGGGGCGGGGGCATAGTGAGCAGTTCTTC
>.|TRBV5-4|TRBJ2-5|.|13
CASSLATRETQYF
TGTGCCAGCAGCTTGGCGACGCGGGAGACCCAGTACTTC
>.|TRBV5-1|TRBJ2-1|TRBD2|16
CASSLWPGGSSPEQFF
TGCGCCAGCAGCTTGTGGCCGGGCGGGAGTAGTCCTGAGCAGTTCTTC
>.|TRBV7-3|TRBJ2-5|TRBD2|14
CASSLQAGEETQYF
TGTGCCAGCAGCTTACAGGCGGGAGAAGAGACCCAGTACTTC
>.|TRBV11-3|TRBJ2-7|.|15
CASSSYWTAPYEQYF
TGTGCCAGCAGCTCCTACTGGACAGCCCCCTACGAGCAGTACTTC
>.|TRBV29-1|TRBJ2-5|.|13
CSVEIRGAGTQYF
TGCAGCGTTGAAATACGGGGGGCTGGGACCCAGTACTTC
>few|TRBV2|TRBJ2-3|.|14
CASSALVVTDTQYF
TGTGCCAGCAGTGCACTAGTCGTAACAGATACGCAGTATTTT
>.|TRBV19|TRBJ1-5|TRBD1|17
CASSIFSGGRGNQPQHF
TGTGCCAGTAGTATATTTTCGGGCGGCAGGGGGAATCAGCCCCAGCATTTT
>.|TRBV28|TRBJ1-2|TRBD1|13
CASSLDRSYGYTF
TGTGCCAGCAGCCTGGACAGGAGCTATGGCTACACCTTC
>once|TRBV9|TRBJ2-1|TRBD1|15
CASSPGQGSYNEQFF
TGTGCCAGCAGCCCTGGACAGGGATCCTACAATGAGCAGTTCTTC
>.|TRBV5-6|TRBJ1-2|.|13
CASSDNRGYGYTF
TGTGCCAGCAGTGACAACCGAGGGTATGGCTACACCTTC
>.|TRBV30|TRBJ2-1|TRBD2|13
CAWKGLAGTEGFF
TGTGCCTGGAAAGGACTAGCGGGAACCGAGGGTTTCTTC
>.|TRBV19|TRBJ2-5|TRBD2|16
CASSRTSGGHQETQYF
TGTGCCAGTAGTCGGACTAGCGGGGGCCACCAAGAGACCCAGTACTTC
>.|TRBV6-6|TRBJ1-5|TRBD1|14
CASTLTGGGQPQHF
TGTGCCAGCACCCTGACAGGGGGCGGACAGCCCCAGCATTTT
>few|TRBV29-1|TRBJ1-1|.|14
CSASPVLAGTEAFF
TGCAGCGCCTCACCCGTCCTGGCGGGCACTGAAGCTTTCTTT
>.|TRBV14|TRBJ1-2|TRBD1|15
CASSQLGTGSYGYTF
TGTGCCAGCAGCCAGCTCGGGACAGGGAGCTATGGCTACACCTTC
>.|TRBV6-5|TRBJ2-1|TRBD2|13
CASSSYAGDEQFF
TGTGCCAGCAGTTCCTACGCGGGAGACGAGCAGTTCTTC
>.|TRBV6-5|TRBJ2-2|TRBD2|15
CASSTSGRGTGELFF
TGTGCCAGCAGCACTAGCGGGAGGGGCACCGGGGAGCTGTTTTTT
>.|TRBV6-5|TRBJ2-1|.|14
CASSPREVRDEQFF
TGTGCCAGCAGTCCTCGCGAGGTTCGGGATGAGCAGTTCTTC
>.|TRBV7-8|TRBJ1-2|.|14
CASSLVRPGNGYTF
TGTGCCAGCAGCTTAGTTCGGCCAGGGAATGGCTACACCTTC
>once|TRBV7-8|TRBJ1-1|.|13
CASSFSTPTEAFF
TGTGCCAGCAGCTTTAGTACGCCCACTGAAGCTTTCTTT
>.|TRBV6-5|TRBJ1-2|.|12
CASSRGGWGYTF
TGTGCCAGCAGCCGGGGGGGGTGGGGCTACACCTTC
>.|TRBV9|TRBJ1-1|TRBD1|14
CASSIGQGGTEAFF
TGTGCCAGCAGCATCGGACAGGGCGGTACTGAAGCTTTCTTT
>few|TRBV4-1|TRBJ1-5|TRBD1|16
CASSQTRDRGPQPQHF
TGCGCCAGCAGCCAAACCCGGGACAGGGGGCCTCAGCCCCAGCATTTT
>.|TRBV15|TRBJ1-5|.|15
CATSRDPFSNQPQHF
TGTGCCACCAGCAGAGATCCTTTCAGCAATCAGCCCCAGCATTTT
>once|TRBV7-2|TRBJ2-1|TRBD2|15
CASSSGLAGGNEQFF
TGTGCCAGCAGCTCGGGACTAGCGGGGGGCAATGAGCAGTTCTTC
>.|TRBV5-1|TRBJ2-7|.|12
CASSLQIHEQYF
TGCGCCAGCAGCTTACAGATCCACGAGCAGTACTTC
>.|TRBV30|TRBJ2-1|TRBD1|11
CAWSGQGEQFF
TGTGCCTGGAGTGGACAGGGTGAGCAGTTCTTC